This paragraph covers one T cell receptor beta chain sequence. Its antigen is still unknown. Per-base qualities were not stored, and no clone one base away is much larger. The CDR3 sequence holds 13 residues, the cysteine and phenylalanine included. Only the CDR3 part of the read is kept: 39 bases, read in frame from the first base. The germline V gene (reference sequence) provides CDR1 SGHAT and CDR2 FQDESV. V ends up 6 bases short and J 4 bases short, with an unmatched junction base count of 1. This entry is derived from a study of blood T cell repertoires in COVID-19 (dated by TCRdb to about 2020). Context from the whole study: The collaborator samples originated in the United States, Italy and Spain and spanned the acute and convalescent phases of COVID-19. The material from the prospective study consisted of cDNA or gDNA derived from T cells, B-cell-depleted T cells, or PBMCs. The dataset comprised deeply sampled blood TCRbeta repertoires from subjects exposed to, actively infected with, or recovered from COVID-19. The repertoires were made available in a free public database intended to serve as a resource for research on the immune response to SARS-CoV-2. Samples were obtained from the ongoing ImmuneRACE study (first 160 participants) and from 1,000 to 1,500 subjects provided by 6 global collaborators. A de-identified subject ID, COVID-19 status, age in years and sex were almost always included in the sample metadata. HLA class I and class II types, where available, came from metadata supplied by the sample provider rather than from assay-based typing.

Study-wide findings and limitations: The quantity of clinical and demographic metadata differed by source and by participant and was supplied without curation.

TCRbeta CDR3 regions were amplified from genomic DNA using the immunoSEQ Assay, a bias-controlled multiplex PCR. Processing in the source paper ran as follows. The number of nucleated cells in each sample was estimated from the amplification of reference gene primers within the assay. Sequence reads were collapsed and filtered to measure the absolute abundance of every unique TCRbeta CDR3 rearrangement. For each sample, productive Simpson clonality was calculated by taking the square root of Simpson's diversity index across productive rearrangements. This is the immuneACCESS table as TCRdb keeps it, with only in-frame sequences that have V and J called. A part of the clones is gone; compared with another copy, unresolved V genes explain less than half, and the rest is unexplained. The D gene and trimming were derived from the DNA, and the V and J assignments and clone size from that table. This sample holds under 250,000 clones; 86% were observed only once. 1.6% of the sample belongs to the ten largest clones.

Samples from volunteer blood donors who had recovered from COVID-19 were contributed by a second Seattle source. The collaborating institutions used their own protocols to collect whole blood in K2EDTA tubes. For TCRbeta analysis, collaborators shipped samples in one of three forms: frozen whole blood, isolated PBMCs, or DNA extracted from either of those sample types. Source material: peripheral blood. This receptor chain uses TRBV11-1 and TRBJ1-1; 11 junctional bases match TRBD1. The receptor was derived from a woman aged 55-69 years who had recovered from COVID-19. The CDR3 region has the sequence CASRGTGGTEAFF. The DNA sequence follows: TGTGCCAGCAGGGGGACAGGGGGCACTGAAGCTTTCTTT.